The 30 T cell receptor beta chains below all came from one sample that was sequenced in a study of CD8 T cells in Susac syndrome. With random hexamers, roughly 0.45 to 1 ug RNA was reverse transcribed. Using its own MiXCR run on the immunoSEQ multiplex PCR reads, TCRdb lists one record per CDR3 protein. The sample carries about 200,000 distinct CDR3 sequences, about 91% recorded once. Material for sequencing was CD4+ T cells from PBMCs. The receptors shown here come from a human donor with Susac syndrome.

This chain joins TRBV6-1 and TRBJ1-4, with D unresolved. Trimming took 4 bases from V and 7 from J, leaving 10 bases between them. Germline V lookup: CDR1 MNHNS, CDR2 SASEGT. The CDR3 loop spans 13 amino acids. Here the CDR3 reads CASSVRRLEKLFF. CDR3 DNA sequence: TGTGCCAGCAGTGTCAGGAGGCTTGAAAAACTGTTTTTT.

J is TRBJ1-6 and V is TRBV20-1; the D is unclear. V was trimmed by 0 bases and J by 0 bases, leaving 6 bases between them. The CDR3 is made up of 15 amino acids. Germline V gene sequence: CDR1 DFQATT, CDR2 SNEGSKA (reference sequence). CDR3 protein: CSARDESSYNSPLHF. CDR3 bases: TGCAGTGCTAGAGATGAGAGCTCCTATAATTCACCCCTCCACTTT.

V and J are TRBV12-3 or TRBV12-4 and TRBJ1-1, with 9 bases lining up with TRBD1. Trimming removed 5 bases from V and 1 base from J; junction bases left unmatched: 5. This CDR3 is built from 15 residues. For the CDR3, the DNA is TGTGCCAGCAGTCCCAGGGGACAGGGGAACACTGAAGCTTTCTTT. It specifies CASSPRGQGNTEAFF.

V gene TRBV20-1 combines with J gene TRBJ1-5; possibly TRBD1 for D (6 bases). The CDR3 consists of 19 residues. Germline V lookup: CDR1 DFQATT, CDR2 SNEGSKA (reference sequence). Trimming stripped 0 bases from V and 0 bases from J, with 21 bases between. As DNA, the CDR3 is TGCAGTGCTAGAGACCCACGACCGGGGGCTGTCGATAGCAATCAGCCCCAGCATTTT. This sequence encodes CSARDPRPGAVDSNQPQHF.

The chain joins TRBV11-1 to TRBJ2-5; 16 nucleotides align to TRBD2. The germline V gene encodes CDR1 SGHAT and CDR2 FQDESV (reference sequence). This CDR3 has 18 residues. V was clipped by 2 bases and J by 4 bases; unmatched bases: 7. This chain's CDR3 is CASSLLGTSGGASETQYF. CDR3 nucleotide sequence: TGTGCCAGCAGCTTATTAGGGACTAGCGGGGGGGCGTCAGAGACCCAGTACTTC.

The gene calls are TRBV9 and TRBJ2-3; the D gene is possibly TRBD2 (6 bases). Deletions cut 6 bases from V and 3 bases from J, with 11 bases between. The CDR3 has 13 amino acids. Germline V gene data show CDR1 as SGDLS and CDR2 as YYNGEE. The CDR3 region has the DNA TGTGCCAGCACCAGGAGGGAAACAGATACGCAGTATTTT. This codes for CASTRRETDTQYF.

The gene calls are TRBV5-4 and TRBJ1-1; no definite D call. The V end lost 4 bases, the J end lost 1 base, and 8 bases lay between the germline ends. The length of the CDR3 is 13 residues. Germline CDR1 and CDR2: SGHNT and YYREEE (reference sequence). CDR3 sequence: CASSPYSNTEAFF. DNA for the CDR3: TGTGCCAGCAGCCCCTACTCGAACACTGAAGCTTTCTTT.

This sequence joins TRBV4-1 and TRBJ2-3; 7 nucleotides align to TRBD2. CDR1 and CDR2 (germline): MGHRA, YSYEKL. The trim removed 4 bases at V and 6 bases at J, leaving 10 bases unmatched. The CDR3 has 15 amino acids. The CDR3 coding sequence is TGCGCCAGCAGCCCGCGGGGGACCCGCGGTGATACGCAGTATTTT. Translated: CASSPRGTRGDTQYF.

The V gene is TRBV10-2, the J gene TRBJ2-5; D possibly corresponds to TRBD1 (6 bases). V was shortened by 0 bases and J by 4 bases, with 18 bases between the two germline ends. This CDR3 has 17 residues. Germline assignment: CDR1 WSHSY and CDR2 SAAADI. As DNA, the CDR3 is TGCGCCAGCAGTGAGTCCCAAGGAGTCACAGGGCCAGAGACCCAGTACTTC. Translated, it gives CASSESQGVTGPETQYF.

The chain has TRBV7-9 and TRBJ1-1; D perhaps matches TRBD1 (5 bases). Germline V CDR1 and CDR2: SEHNR, FQNEAQ (reference sequence). This CDR3 has 14 residues. V was clipped by 5 bases and J by 4 bases, with 14 bases between them. The CDR3 protein is CASSVYRGVTEAFF. The CDR3 coding sequence is TGTGCCAGCAGCGTATACCGGGGGGTCACTGAAGCTTTCTTT.

The chain recombines TRBV9 with TRBJ2-5; 10 nucleotides align to TRBD2. Germline CDR1 is SGDLS and CDR2 is YYNGEE. The V and J ends lost 6 bases and 3 bases, in that order; junction bases with no gene match: 2. The CDR3 extends over 13 amino acids. CDR3 in amino acids: CASNLAGEETQYF. The CDR3 DNA sequence: TGTGCCAGCAACCTAGCGGGAGAAGAGACCCAGTACTTC.

This sequence joins TRBV20-1 and TRBJ1-3; D uncertain. V was shortened by 3 bases and J by 3 bases, with 9 bases between the two germline ends. CDR1 and CDR2 (germline): DFQATT, SNEGSKA (reference sequence). This CDR3 is 13 amino acids long. The CDR3 DNA reads as TGCAGTGCTAGCGAAGGGAGTGGAAACACCATATATTTT. As protein: CSASEGSGNTIYF.

CDR3 residues: CASSSGVGNTIYF. CDR3 in DNA: TGTGCCAGCAGCTCAGGGGTGGGAAACACCATATATTTT. The gene calls are TRBV12-3 or TRBV12-4 and TRBJ1-3; possible D gene TRBD1, 6 bases. Trimming took 6 bases from V and 4 from J, leaving 10 bases between them. This CDR3 has 13 amino acids.

The rearrangement links TRBV5-4 to TRBJ2-1; D is perhaps TRBD1 or TRBD2 (7 bases each). This CDR3 region has 15 residues. V lost 2 bases and J lost 3, with 12 bases in between. The germline gives CDR1 SGHNT, CDR2 YYREEE (reference sequence). The CDR3 spells CASSFSGGGYNEQFF. CDR3 sequence (DNA): TGTGCCAGCAGCTTTTCAGGGGGGGGCTACAATGAGCAGTTCTTC.

The J gene is TRBJ2-7, the V gene TRBV5-1, with D hard to call. There are 14 residues in the CDR3. V lost 4 bases and J lost 0, with 11 bases in between. Per germline, CDR1 SGHRS and CDR2 YFSETQ. This CDR3 reads CASSPRATSYEQYF. Written as DNA, the CDR3 is TGCGCCAGCAGCCCTCGGGCGACCTCCTACGAGCAGTACTTC.

The genes are TRBV3-1 and TRBJ2-3; 12 positions agree with TRBD2. Germline values: CDR1 LGHDT, CDR2 YNNKEL (reference sequence). V was clipped by 1 base and J by 3 bases; unmatched bases: 5. The CDR3 runs to 17 residues. The DNA of the CDR3 is TGTGCCAGCAGCCAAGGGGCTAGCGGGGGGGCAACAGATACGCAGTATTTT. Protein: CASSQGASGGATDTQYF.

The chain is built from TRBV7-3 and TRBJ2-7, with D unresolved. CDR1 and CDR2 from the germline V gene are SGHTA and FQGTGA. This CDR3 is built from 11 residues. Trimming removed 5 bases from V and 3 bases from J, with 5 bases in between. The chain's CDR3 is CASSDNYEQYF. CDR3 bases: TGTGCCAGCAGCGACAACTACGAGCAGTACTTC. The whole variable domain, remainder taken from reference TRBV7-3 and TRBJ2-7, is GAGVSQTPSNKVTEKGKYVELRCDPISGHTALYWYRQSLGQGPEFLIYFQGTGAADDSGLPNDRFFAVRPEGSVSTLKIQRTERGDSAVYLCASSDNYEQYFGPGTRLTVT.

The chain is built from TRBV23-1 and TRBJ1-6; D is possibly TRBD1 (5 bases). TRBV23-1 counts as an open reading frame of uncertain function. V shed 6 bases and J shed 0 bases, with 15 bases lying between them. The CDR3 totals 17 residues. CDR3 loop: CASSRQLWSSYNSPLHF. The CDR3 nucleotides are TGCGCCAGCAGCCGACAGTTATGGAGCTCCTATAATTCACCCCTCCACTTT.

This clonotype was seen a single time. V is TRBV5-1 and J is TRBJ2-5, with TRBD1 identical over 9 bases. CDR3 length equals 14 residues. The J segment lost 5 bases and the V segment lost 4 bases, leaving 6 bases of the junction unmatched. CDR1 and CDR2 (germline): SGHRS, YFSETQ. Here the CDR3 reads CASSPGQGGETQYF. Written as DNA, the CDR3 is TGCGCCAGCAGCCCGGGACAGGGAGGGGAGACCCAGTACTTC.

The chain uses TRBV20-1 and TRBJ2-7; TRBD2 aligns across 10 bases. V was pared by 0 bases and J by 1 base, with 6 bases of the junction left unmatched. CDR1 and CDR2 (germline): DFQATT, SNEGSKA (reference sequence). CDR3 length equals 16 residues. This chain's CDR3 is CSARDSSSGSSYEQYF. For the CDR3, the DNA is TGCAGTGCTAGAGATTCGTCTAGCGGGAGTTCCTACGAGCAGTACTTC.

The chain carries TRBV20-1 and TRBJ2-5; the match to TRBD2 covers 13 bases. Germline V gene data show CDR1 as DFQATT and CDR2 as SNEGSKA (reference sequence). Losses at the gene ends were 5 bases for V and 4 bases for J; bases not matched to a gene: 10. The CDR3 extends over 16 amino acids. CDR3 coding DNA: TGCAGTGCTCCCCGGCCGGGACTAGCGGGGTTAGAGACCCAGTACTTC. The encoded protein is CSAPRPGLAGLETQYF.

This clonotype has a single count. The chain carries TRBV7-9 and TRBJ2-1, with 7 positions matching TRBD2. Germline CDR1 SEHNR, CDR2 FQNEAQ (reference sequence). CDR3 length equals 14 residues. V was clipped by 6 bases and J by 9 bases; unmatched bases: 11. The CDR3 loop reads CASRGGTTLGEQFF. The CDR3 DNA is TGTGCCAGCAGGGGGGGGACTACCTTGGGTGAGCAGTTCTTC.

The chain couples TRBV20-1 to TRBJ1-2; tentatively, D is TRBD1 (5 bases). V dropped 3 bases and J dropped 2 bases, with 16 bases sitting between them. Germline values: CDR1 DFQATT, CDR2 SNEGSKA (reference sequence). The CDR3 contains 15 residues. In DNA form, the CDR3 reads TGCAGTGCTAGTTCGGGGCAGGTACTAAACTATGGCTACACCTTC. Translation gives CSASSGQVLNYGYTF.

This chain links TRBV14 with TRBJ1-1, with D tentatively TRBD1 (5 bases). This CDR3 region has 14 residues. Trimming took 1 base from V and 4 from J, leaving 10 bases between them. Germline-derived CDR1 and CDR2 are SGHDN and FVKESK. The CDR3 sequence is CASSQVAGSTEAFF. The CDR3 nucleotides read TGTGCCAGCAGCCAAGTGGCAGGGAGCACTGAAGCTTTCTTT.

The chain is built from TRBV11-1 and TRBJ2-1; D is perhaps TRBD2 (5 bases). V lost 4 bases, J lost 8 bases, and 12 bases lay in between. Germline loops: CDR1 SGHAT, CDR2 FQDESV (reference sequence). The CDR3 is 13 residues long. The DNA for the CDR3 is TGTGCCAGCAGCTATGGACCGAGGGATGAGCAGTTCTTC. This gives the protein CASSYGPRDEQFF.

The CDR3 reads CSASRGSYNEQFF. CDR3 DNA: TGCAGTGCTAGTAGAGGCTCCTACAATGAGCAGTTCTTC. The chain combines TRBV20-1 with TRBJ2-1; D call uncertain. The germline V gene encodes CDR1 DFQATT and CDR2 SNEGSKA (reference sequence). The V gene lost 3 bases and the J gene lost 0 bases, with 6 bases spanning the gap. The CDR3 covers 13 residues.

The J gene is TRBJ2-5, the V gene TRBV20-1, with D perhaps TRBD1 (6 bases). The V end was cut by 5 bases, the J end by 5 bases, with 15 bases between. Per germline, CDR1 DFQATT and CDR2 SNEGSKA (reference sequence). This CDR3 has 13 amino acids. CDR3 protein: CSARLGAWETQYF. CDR3 bases: TGCAGTGCTCGTCTGGGGGCCTGGGAGACCCAGTACTTC.

The chain recombines TRBV28 with TRBJ2-5, with D possibly being TRBD2 (6 bases). Germline loops: CDR1 MDHEN, CDR2 SYDVKM. The CDR3 has 15 residues. V was shortened by 3 bases and J by 5 bases, with 16 bases between the two germline ends. The CDR3 DNA reads as TGTGCCAGCAGTTTTAGAACAGCGGGTTTGGAGACCCAGTACTTC. Its protein product is CASSFRTAGLETQYF.

This sequence joins TRBV20-1 and TRBJ2-7, with 13 bases that match TRBD2. The CDR3 contains 16 residues. Germline V gene lookup returns CDR1 DFQATT and CDR2 SNEGSKA (reference sequence). The V and J ends lost 3 bases and 0 bases, in that order; junction bases with no gene match: 5. Written as DNA, the CDR3 is TGCAGTGCTAGGGTGACTAGCGGGAGGACCTCCTACGAGCAGTACTTC. The encoded protein is CSARVTSGRTSYEQYF.

V usage is TRBV7-9 and J usage is TRBJ1-1; D uncertain. In germline, CDR1 is SEHNR, CDR2 FQNEAQ (reference sequence). The V gene lost 5 bases and the J gene lost 4 bases, with 11 bases spanning the gap. The CDR3 is 13 amino acids. The CDR3 is CASSRDTGTEAFF. The DNA for the CDR3 is TGTGCCAGCAGCCGAGACACCGGCACTGAAGCTTTCTTT.